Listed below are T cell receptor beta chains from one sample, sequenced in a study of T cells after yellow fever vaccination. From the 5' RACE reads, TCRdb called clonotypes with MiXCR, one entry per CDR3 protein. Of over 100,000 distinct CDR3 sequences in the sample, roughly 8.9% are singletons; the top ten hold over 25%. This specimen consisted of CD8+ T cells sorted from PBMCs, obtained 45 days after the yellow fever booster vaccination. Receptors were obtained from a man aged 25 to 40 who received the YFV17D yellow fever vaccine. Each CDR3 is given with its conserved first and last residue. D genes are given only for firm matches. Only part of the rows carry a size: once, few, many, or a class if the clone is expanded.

CDR3nt: TGCGCCAGCAGCCAAGATCTTGGGGAACAGGGGGCCTACGAGCAGTACTTC
CDR3aa: CASSQDLGEQGAYEQYF
d_gene: TRBD1
abundance: many
j_gene: TRBJ2-7
v_gene: TRBV4-3

CDR3nt: TGTGCCAGCAACATAGCGGAAGGACGGACCGGGGAGCTGTTTTTT
CDR3aa: CASNIAEGRTGELFF
d_gene: -
abundance: many
j_gene: TRBJ2-2
v_gene: TRBV7-8

CDR3nt: TGCGCCAGCAGCCAAGGACAGGCGATTGCGGAGACCCAGTACTTC
CDR3aa: CASSQGQAIAETQYF
d_gene: -
abundance: few
j_gene: TRBJ2-5
v_gene: TRBV4-3

CDR3nt: TGTGCCAGCAGCCACAGGACAGGACCGGGAAGAACCTCCGAGCAGTACTTC
CDR3aa: CASSHRTGPGRTSEQYF
d_gene: TRBD1
abundance: many
j_gene: TRBJ2-7
v_gene: TRBV14

CDR3nt: TGTGCCAGCAATCAGGCGGCTAGCGGGAAAGTTGAGCAGTTCTTC
CDR3aa: CASNQAASGKVEQFF
d_gene: TRBD2
abundance: many
j_gene: TRBJ2-1
v_gene: TRBV7-9

CDR3nt: TGTGCCAGCAGCTTAGAGTGGTCTGTCGAGCAGTACTTC
CDR3aa: CASSLEWSVEQYF
d_gene: -
abundance: many
j_gene: TRBJ2-7
v_gene: TRBV7-9

CDR3nt: TGTGCCAGCAGCTTGGCCCTTCCGGATACGCAGTATTTT
CDR3aa: CASSLALPDTQYF
d_gene: -
abundance: many
j_gene: TRBJ2-3
v_gene: TRBV5-5

CDR3nt: TGTGCCAGCAGTGACGGGAATATTGGGCAGTTCTTC
CDR3aa: CASSDGNIGQFF
d_gene: -
abundance: -
j_gene: TRBJ2-1
v_gene: TRBV2

CDR3nt: TGTGCCAGCAGTTTTCATGAGGGTGCCGGCGGGGAGCTGTTTTTT
CDR3aa: CASSFHEGAGGELFF
d_gene: -
abundance: many
j_gene: TRBJ2-2
v_gene: TRBV12-3/TRBV12-4

CDR3nt: TGTGCTAGTGGTTTAGCGGGAGGCACCAATGAGCAGTTCTTC
CDR3aa: CASGLAGGTNEQFF
d_gene: TRBD2
abundance: -
j_gene: TRBJ2-1
v_gene: TRBV12-5

CDR3nt: TGTGCCAGCAGCACCGGGACTAGTGCCCCCGGGGAGCTGTTTTTT
CDR3aa: CASSTGTSAPGELFF
d_gene: TRBD2
abundance: many
j_gene: TRBJ2-2
v_gene: TRBV9

CDR3nt: TGCAGCGTTGAGTTTCTGAGAACTAGCACAGATACGCAGTATTTT
CDR3aa: CSVEFLRTSTDTQYF
d_gene: -
abundance: many
j_gene: TRBJ2-3
v_gene: TRBV29-1

CDR3nt: TGTGCCGGGGCAACTAGTTCGATAAAGACCCAGTACTTC
CDR3aa: CAGATSSIKTQYF
d_gene: -
abundance: many
j_gene: TRBJ2-5
v_gene: TRBV6-1

CDR3nt: TGCAGTGCGGAGAGAAGGCAGACCTACGAGCAGTACTTC
CDR3aa: CSAERRQTYEQYF
d_gene: -
abundance: -
j_gene: TRBJ2-7
v_gene: TRBV20-1

CDR3nt: TGTGCCAGCAGCTCCGAGACTAGCGGGAGCTCCTACGAGCAGTACTTC
CDR3aa: CASSSETSGSSYEQYF
d_gene: TRBD2
abundance: many
j_gene: TRBJ2-7
v_gene: TRBV9

CDR3nt: TGTGCCAGTAGTAAAATCCCTAGCGGGAGCATCGATGAGCAGTTCTTC
CDR3aa: CASSKIPSGSIDEQFF
d_gene: TRBD2
abundance: -
j_gene: TRBJ2-1
v_gene: TRBV19

CDR3nt: TGTGCCAGCAGTTACGAGGGGCTAGCGTTCACCGGGGAGCTGTTTTTT
CDR3aa: CASSYEGLAFTGELFF
d_gene: -
abundance: -
j_gene: TRBJ2-2
v_gene: TRBV6-2/TRBV6-3

CDR3nt: TGTGCCAGCAGGGACGGGACCGAGAGGGATCAGCCCCAGCATTTT
CDR3aa: CASRDGTERDQPQHF
d_gene: -
abundance: many
j_gene: TRBJ1-5
v_gene: TRBV2

CDR3nt: TGTGCCAGCAGCTTAGGGTGGACTATACACAATGAGCAGTTCTTC
CDR3aa: CASSLGWTIHNEQFF
d_gene: -
abundance: many
j_gene: TRBJ2-1
v_gene: TRBV11-3

CDR3nt: TGTGCCAGCAGCAAAGGGGGTGGCACCATATATTTT
CDR3aa: CASSKGGGTIYF
d_gene: -
abundance: many
j_gene: TRBJ1-3
v_gene: TRBV9

CDR3nt: TGTGCCAGCAGCCCTGATCTTAGCGGGAGCTACGAGCAGTACTTC
CDR3aa: CASSPDLSGSYEQYF
d_gene: TRBD2
abundance: many
j_gene: TRBJ2-7
v_gene: TRBV3-1

CDR3nt: TGTGCCAGCAGCTCCGACGTCTCCGGGACAGCATATAGCAATCAGCCCCAGCATTTT
CDR3aa: CASSSDVSGTAYSNQPQHF
d_gene: TRBD1
abundance: -
j_gene: TRBJ1-5
v_gene: TRBV7-2

CDR3nt: TGTGCCAGCAGCTTGTCGACAGGACTATTCTACGAGCAGTACTTC
CDR3aa: CASSLSTGLFYEQYF
d_gene: -
abundance: many
j_gene: TRBJ2-7
v_gene: TRBV5-5

CDR3nt: TGTGCCAGCAGTTTGTCCAGCCTACAGCCCCAGCATTTT
CDR3aa: CASSLSSLQPQHF
d_gene: -
abundance: many
j_gene: TRBJ1-5
v_gene: TRBV27

CDR3nt: TGTGCCTGGAGTGTATACGCGGGGGAGCTGTTTTTT
CDR3aa: CAWSVYAGELFF
d_gene: -
abundance: -
j_gene: TRBJ2-2
v_gene: TRBV30

CDR3nt: TGTGCCAGCAGCTTCGTGGGGGCCTGGGAGCTGTTTTTT
CDR3aa: CASSFVGAWELFF
d_gene: -
abundance: few
j_gene: TRBJ2-2
v_gene: TRBV7-6

CDR3nt: TGTGCCTCCGAGGGATCGACAGATACGCAGTATTTT
CDR3aa: CASEGSTDTQYF
d_gene: -
abundance: many
j_gene: TRBJ2-3
v_gene: TRBV2

CDR3nt: TGTGCCAGCAGCTTCAGTATCCTCCAAGAGACCCAGTACTTC
CDR3aa: CASSFSILQETQYF
d_gene: -
abundance: many
j_gene: TRBJ2-5
v_gene: TRBV7-2

CDR3nt: TGCGCCAGCAGATTCCCTTGGCGGGAGGGCGACAATGAGCAGTTCTTC
CDR3aa: CASRFPWREGDNEQFF
d_gene: TRBD2
abundance: few
j_gene: TRBJ2-1
v_gene: TRBV5-1

CDR3nt: TGCGCCAGCAGACGGACAGGCGATGAGCAGTTCTTC
CDR3aa: CASRRTGDEQFF
d_gene: TRBD1
abundance: many
j_gene: TRBJ2-1
v_gene: TRBV5-1

CDR3nt: TGCGCCAGCAGCTTGTGGACAGGGAACACCGGGGAGCTGTTTTTT
CDR3aa: CASSLWTGNTGELFF
d_gene: TRBD1
abundance: many
j_gene: TRBJ2-2
v_gene: TRBV5-1

CDR3nt: TGTGCCAGCAGTGTCTCCGGGACAGGGACCTACGAGCAGTACTTC
CDR3aa: CASSVSGTGTYEQYF
d_gene: TRBD1
abundance: many
j_gene: TRBJ2-7
v_gene: TRBV6-1

CDR3nt: TGTGCCAGCAGCGTAGATGCGGTAGGGCGGGAGCTCGGAGAGACCCAGTACTTC
CDR3aa: CASSVDAVGRELGETQYF
d_gene: TRBD2
abundance: many
j_gene: TRBJ2-5
v_gene: TRBV9

CDR3nt: TGCGCCAGCAGAGACTGGACAGGCACGAATAAGAGCACAGATACGCAGTATTTT
CDR3aa: CASRDWTGTNKSTDTQYF
d_gene: TRBD1
abundance: many
j_gene: TRBJ2-3
v_gene: TRBV10-2

CDR3nt: TGTGCCTGGAGTCCGACTAGCGGGCTCTACAATGAGCAGTTCTTC
CDR3aa: CAWSPTSGLYNEQFF
d_gene: TRBD2
abundance: few
j_gene: TRBJ2-1
v_gene: TRBV30

CDR3nt: TGTGCCAGCAGCTTCCACGGCGGTAGCTACGAGCAGTACTTC
CDR3aa: CASSFHGGSYEQYF
d_gene: -
abundance: many
j_gene: TRBJ2-7
v_gene: TRBV7-2

CDR3nt: TGTGCCAGCAGGGGGGCGGGAGACTATGGCTACACCTTC
CDR3aa: CASRGAGDYGYTF
d_gene: -
abundance: many
j_gene: TRBJ1-2
v_gene: TRBV7-9

CDR3nt: TGTGCCAGCAGCCCGGGGGGGGAGGGAGAAGAGCAGTTCTTC
CDR3aa: CASSPGGEGEEQFF
d_gene: TRBD2
abundance: few
j_gene: TRBJ2-1
v_gene: TRBV9

CDR3nt: TGTGCCAGCAGCTTCAAGGTTCTGGCTACCACAGATACGCAGTATTTT
CDR3aa: CASSFKVLATTDTQYF
d_gene: -
abundance: many
j_gene: TRBJ2-3
v_gene: TRBV5-8

CDR3nt: TGCAGTGCTAGAACCCTCTCCGGACAGCTTAGCAATCAGCCCCAGCATTTT
CDR3aa: CSARTLSGQLSNQPQHF
d_gene: -
abundance: many
j_gene: TRBJ1-5
v_gene: TRBV20-1

CDR3nt: TGTGCCATCAGTTTTATTGTTCGGGTGCGGACACTGAATCAGCCCCAGCATTTT
CDR3aa: CAISFIVRVRTLNQPQHF
d_gene: -
abundance: -
j_gene: TRBJ1-5
v_gene: TRBV12-3/TRBV12-4

CDR3nt: TGCAGCGTTAACGGGGCTAACAATGAGCAGTTCTTC
CDR3aa: CSVNGANNEQFF
d_gene: -
abundance: many
j_gene: TRBJ2-1
v_gene: TRBV29-1

CDR3nt: TGTGCCAGTTCGGAGTCCCAAGAGACCCAGTACTTC
CDR3aa: CASSESQETQYF
d_gene: -
abundance: many
j_gene: TRBJ2-5
v_gene: TRBV7-9

CDR3nt: TGCAGTGCTAGCCGCACGACCAGCTACAATGAGCAGTTCTTC
CDR3aa: CSASRTTSYNEQFF
d_gene: -
abundance: many
j_gene: TRBJ2-1
v_gene: TRBV20-1

CDR3nt: TGTGCCAGCAGTTCAAGCCCCCCGGACCTTAATCAGCCCCAGCATTTT
CDR3aa: CASSSSPPDLNQPQHF
d_gene: -
abundance: many
j_gene: TRBJ1-5
v_gene: TRBV27

CDR3nt: TGCGCCAGCAGCCAGGTTCCGGGAGAAGGGAATGAGCAGTTCTTC
CDR3aa: CASSQVPGEGNEQFF
d_gene: -
abundance: few
j_gene: TRBJ2-1
v_gene: TRBV4-3

CDR3nt: TGTGCCTGGGCCGGGCTGATCCTGGACTGGCAAACGTCGGATACGCAGTATTTT
CDR3aa: CAWAGLILDWQTSDTQYF
d_gene: -
abundance: -
j_gene: TRBJ2-3
v_gene: TRBV30

CDR3nt: TGTGCCAGCAGTTTGGTACCGTTCGATGGCTACACCTTC
CDR3aa: CASSLVPFDGYTF
d_gene: -
abundance: many
j_gene: TRBJ1-2
v_gene: TRBV12-3/TRBV12-4

CDR3nt: TGTGCCAGCAGCCCACCGGGAATATTCCCGACAGATATGGAGTATTTT
CDR3aa: CASSPPGIFPTDMEYF
d_gene: -
abundance: -
j_gene: TRBJ2-3
v_gene: TRBV7-9

CDR3nt: TGCAGTAGCACAGGCACAACGGGGGCCTTCCAAGAGACCCAGTACTTC
CDR3aa: CSSTGTTGAFQETQYF
d_gene: -
abundance: few
j_gene: TRBJ2-5
v_gene: TRBV20-1

CDR3nt: TGCGCCAGCAGCCAAGGGGGACAGGGGGATTACGAGCAGTACTTC
CDR3aa: CASSQGGQGDYEQYF
d_gene: TRBD1
abundance: many
j_gene: TRBJ2-7
v_gene: TRBV4-1